These T cell receptor beta chains were read from a single sample in a study of T-cell memory formation after mild COVID-19. TCRdb re-called the 5' RACE reads with MiXCR, one entry per CDR3 protein. This repertoire shows 80,000 to 90,000 distinct CDR3 sequences, approximately 23% found once; its top ten account for about 40%. The specimen sequenced was PBMCs or a T cell subset sorted from them (not recorded which). These receptors were taken from a man aged 18 to 29 who had mild COVID-19 (a few samples of this study predate the infection). Cell type and time point are not known. Each CDR3 is given with its conserved first and last residue. D genes are given only for firm matches. The listing skips clone size in some rows; elsewhere it reads once, few, many or a size class.

J: TRBJ1-1
D: -
V: TRBV4-1
length: 11
size: few
DNA: TGCGCCAGCAGCCAGGGACTTGAAGCTTTCTTT
CDR3: CASSQGLEAFF

J: TRBJ2-3
D: -
V: TRBV7-9
length: 15
size: few
DNA: TGTGCCAGCAGCAGCACAGGGTCCCTGGGAGATACGCAGTATTTT
CDR3: CASSSTGSLGDTQYF

J: TRBJ1-1
D: -
V: TRBV10-3
length: 13
size: -
DNA: TGTGCCATCAGCCAGGGTGATGGGACTGAAGCTTTCTTT
CDR3: CAISQGDGTEAFF

J: TRBJ2-3
D: TRBD2
V: TRBV7-3
length: 16
size: few
DNA: TGTGCCAGCAGCTTAACTAGCGGGTTCGCCGCACATACGCAGTATTTT
CDR3: CASSLTSGFAAHTQYF

J: TRBJ2-7
D: -
V: TRBV20-1
length: 12
size: -
DNA: TGCAGTGCTAGAGACACCGCCTACGAGCAGTACTTC
CDR3: CSARDTAYEQYF

J: TRBJ2-7
D: TRBD1
V: TRBV7-2
length: 15
size: -
DNA: TGTGCCAGCAGCTTAGAGGGAACAGGGGGCTACGAGCAGTACTTC
CDR3: CASSLEGTGGYEQYF

J: TRBJ2-7
D: -
V: TRBV29-1
length: 14
size: -
DNA: TGCAGCGTTGAAGGGGTCAGCTCATCCTACGAGCAGTACTTC
CDR3: CSVEGVSSSYEQYF

J: TRBJ1-4
D: -
V: TRBV5-1
length: 13
size: -
DNA: TGCGCCAGCAGACCCGACAGAACTGAAAAACTGTTTTTT
CDR3: CASRPDRTEKLFF

J: TRBJ2-5
D: -
V: TRBV4-3
length: 15
size: few
DNA: TGCGCCAGCAGCCAAGATCCGGACAGCGATGAGACCCAGTACTTC
CDR3: CASSQDPDSDETQYF

J: TRBJ2-3
D: -
V: TRBV20-1
length: 14
size: -
DNA: TGCAGTGCTAGGCCCAGGGAGGTGCCAGATACGCAGTATTTT
CDR3: CSARPREVPDTQYF

J: TRBJ1-2
D: -
V: TRBV25-1
length: 10
size: -
DNA: TGTGCCAGCAAATCTTATGGCTACACCTTC
CDR3: CASKSYGYTF

J: TRBJ2-1
D: -
V: TRBV12-3/TRBV12-4
length: 14
size: -
DNA: TGTGCCAGCAGTCTTCCCGGGACCTACAATGAGCAGTTCTTC
CDR3: CASSLPGTYNEQFF

J: TRBJ2-1
D: -
V: TRBV15
length: 16
size: many
DNA: TGTGCCACCAGCAGAGATGGGCCTCTGGAGCGTCATGAGCAGTTCTTC
CDR3: CATSRDGPLERHEQFF

J: TRBJ1-5
D: -
V: TRBV7-2
length: 17
size: many
DNA: TGTGCCAGCAGCTTGTGGCACTCGGGACAAAGCAATCAGCCCCAGCATTTT
CDR3: CASSLWHSGQSNQPQHF

J: TRBJ2-1
D: TRBD1
V: TRBV7-6
length: 14
size: few
DNA: TGTGCCAGCAGCTTCCTAACAGGGGGCTCTGAGCAGTTCTTC
CDR3: CASSFLTGGSEQFF

J: TRBJ1-2
D: TRBD1
V: TRBV7-9
length: 16
size: few
DNA: TGTGCCAGCAGCTCCACCACCGGGACAGGGTATTTTGGCTACACCTTC
CDR3: CASSSTTGTGYFGYTF

J: TRBJ2-1
D: TRBD2
V: TRBV7-2
length: 14
size: many
DNA: TGTGCCAGCAGCTTAGTGCCTAGCGGGTATGAGCAGTTCTTC
CDR3: CASSLVPSGYEQFF

J: TRBJ1-3
D: -
V: TRBV5-5
length: 15
size: -
DNA: TGTGCCAGCAGCTTGACAGAGCCCTCTGGAAACACCATATATTTT
CDR3: CASSLTEPSGNTIYF

J: TRBJ2-7
D: TRBD1
V: TRBV7-2
length: 12
size: few
DNA: TGTGCCAGCAGCACAGGGGCACGCGAGCAGTACTTC
CDR3: CASSTGAREQYF

J: TRBJ2-1
D: -
V: TRBV18
length: 12
size: few
DNA: TGTGCCAGCTCACCACCGGAGGATGAGCAGTTCTTC
CDR3: CASSPPEDEQFF

J: TRBJ2-7
D: TRBD1
V: TRBV5-1
length: 14
size: -
DNA: TGCGCCAGCAGCTTTCCAGGGGGCTCCTACGAGCAGTACTTC
CDR3: CASSFPGGSYEQYF

J: TRBJ1-5
D: TRBD1
V: TRBV10-2
length: 17
size: -
DNA: TGCGCCAGCAGACAGGACAGGGTCGGATATAGCAATCAGCCCCAGCATTTT
CDR3: CASRQDRVGYSNQPQHF

J: TRBJ2-5
D: TRBD1
V: TRBV7-6
length: 17
size: -
DNA: TGTGCCAGCAGCTTAGAGGTCACCGGGACAGGGCAAGAGACCCAGTACTTC
CDR3: CASSLEVTGTGQETQYF

J: TRBJ2-2
D: -
V: TRBV28
length: 14
size: -
DNA: TGTGCCAGCAGTTTTCGACTATCCACCGGGGAGCTGTTTTTT
CDR3: CASSFRLSTGELFF

J: TRBJ2-1
D: -
V: TRBV4-2
length: 15
size: -
DNA: TGTGCCAGCAGCCAAACCCGTGACGAGGGTAGTGAGCAGTTCTTC
CDR3: CASSQTRDEGSEQFF

J: TRBJ2-3
D: TRBD1
V: TRBV5-1
length: 20
size: -
DNA: TGCGCCAGCAGCTTACGTGGGGACAGTCATATAATTCCGAGCACAGATACGCAGTATTTT
CDR3: CASSLRGDSHIIPSTDTQYF

J: TRBJ2-5
D: -
V: TRBV6-6
length: 14
size: -
DNA: TGTGCCAGCAGCGGTGTCGCCCGGGAAGAGACCCAGTACTTC
CDR3: CASSGVAREETQYF

J: TRBJ2-3
D: -
V: TRBV7-2
length: 14
size: -
DNA: TGTGCCAGCGAATTGATACGGACGGCAGATACGCAGTATTTT
CDR3: CASELIRTADTQYF

J: TRBJ2-7
D: TRBD2
V: TRBV7-9
length: 16
size: few
DNA: TGTGCCAGCAGCTCGCCACTAGCGGGGGGCCTCTACGAGCAGTACTTC
CDR3: CASSSPLAGGLYEQYF

J: TRBJ1-1
D: TRBD1
V: TRBV7-2
length: 13
size: many
DNA: TGTGCCAGCAGCGTAACAGGGGGTACTGAAGCTTTCTTT
CDR3: CASSVTGGTEAFF

J: TRBJ2-5
D: -
V: TRBV29-1
length: 12
size: -
DNA: TGCAGCGCTGGGCAGGGGGGAGAGACCCAGTACTTC
CDR3: CSAGQGGETQYF

J: TRBJ2-2
D: -
V: TRBV28
length: 15
size: many
DNA: TGTGCCAGCGCCAGGATCCGGGTGAACACCGGGGAGCTGTTTTTT
CDR3: CASARIRVNTGELFF

J: TRBJ1-2
D: -
V: TRBV7-9
length: 13
size: few
DNA: TGTGCCAGCAGCCCCCCCGGGGCCTATGGCTACACCTTC
CDR3: CASSPPGAYGYTF

J: TRBJ1-5
D: TRBD1
V: TRBV5-1
length: 15
size: -
DNA: TGCGCCAGTAGATCCGGGACAGGATACGGTCAGCCCCAGCATTTT
CDR3: CASRSGTGYGQPQHF

J: TRBJ1-6
D: TRBD1
V: TRBV7-9
length: 15
size: once
DNA: TGTGCCAGCAGCTCGCGGACAGGGGGCAATTCACCCCTCCACTTT
CDR3: CASSSRTGGNSPLHF

J: TRBJ1-1
D: -
V: TRBV6-2/TRBV6-3
length: 12
size: -
DNA: TGTGCCAGCGGGAGGCTGAACACTGAAGCTTTCTTT
CDR3: CASGRLNTEAFF

J: TRBJ2-3
D: TRBD2
V: TRBV6-4
length: 15
size: many
DNA: TGTGCCAGCAGTGACTCTAGCGGGGGGGCAGATACGCAGTATTTT
CDR3: CASSDSSGGADTQYF

J: TRBJ2-3
D: TRBD2
V: TRBV7-3
length: 15
size: few
DNA: TGTGCCAGCAGCCCGTATGGGGGGGAAAAAGATACGCAGTATTTT
CDR3: CASSPYGGEKDTQYF

J: TRBJ2-1
D: -
V: TRBV20-1
length: 14
size: -
DNA: TGCAGTGCCGACGGGGAAATTAAACACAATGAGCAGTTCTTC
CDR3: CSADGEIKHNEQFF

J: TRBJ2-1
D: TRBD2
V: TRBV20-1
length: 16
size: -
DNA: TGCAGTGCTAGAGATCTGGAGCGGGGTTACTACAATGAGCAGTTCTTC
CDR3: CSARDLERGYYNEQFF

J: TRBJ2-3
D: -
V: TRBV28
length: 17
size: -
DNA: TGTGCCAGCAGTTCGGGGCCCCCCGGGGACCGCACAGATACGCAGTATTTT
CDR3: CASSSGPPGDRTDTQYF

J: TRBJ2-3
D: TRBD2
V: TRBV6-2/TRBV6-3
length: 16
size: -
DNA: TGTGCCAGCAGTCCCCTACTAGCGGCTAGCACAGATACGCAGTATTTT
CDR3: CASSPLLAASTDTQYF

J: TRBJ1-2
D: -
V: TRBV20-1
length: 11
size: -
DNA: TGCAGTGCGAGGTCAGATTTTGGCTACACCTTC
CDR3: CSARSDFGYTF

J: TRBJ2-7
D: TRBD1
V: TRBV7-9
length: 13
size: -
DNA: TGTGCCAGCAGAGGACAGGGGGATTACGAGCAGTACTTC
CDR3: CASRGQGDYEQYF

J: TRBJ1-2
D: -
V: TRBV18
length: 13
size: -
DNA: TGTGCCAGCTCACCGGGCGGAAACTATGGCTACACCTTC
CDR3: CASSPGGNYGYTF

J: TRBJ1-4
D: -
V: TRBV13
length: 15
size: few
DNA: TGTGCCAGCAGCTTTAAGGTGGCAACTAATGAAAAACTGTTTTTT
CDR3: CASSFKVATNEKLFF

J: TRBJ1-5
D: -
V: TRBV6-5
length: 15
size: -
DNA: TGTGCCAGCAGTTACTCCGGAGAGGGAGGTCAGCCCCAGCATTTT
CDR3: CASSYSGEGGQPQHF

J: TRBJ1-2
D: TRBD1
V: TRBV5-1
length: 14
size: -
DNA: TGCGCCAGCAGCCGGGACAGAGTAAACTATGGCTACACCTTC
CDR3: CASSRDRVNYGYTF

J: TRBJ2-3
D: TRBD1
V: TRBV6-5
length: 16
size: -
DNA: TGTGCCAGCAGTTACTTGCACAGGGGGCATCCAGATACGCAGTATTTT
CDR3: CASSYLHRGHPDTQYF

J: TRBJ1-5
D: TRBD1
V: TRBV12-3/TRBV12-4
length: 14
size: once
DNA: TGTGCCAGCAGTTTCGGGACAGGGCTCCAGCCCCAGCATTTT
CDR3: CASSFGTGLQPQHF

J: TRBJ1-1
D: -
V: TRBV4-1
length: 14
size: -
DNA: TGCGCCAGCAGCCAAGAGCCAGCAAACACTGAAGCTTTCTTT
CDR3: CASSQEPANTEAFF

J: TRBJ2-3
D: -
V: TRBV4-1
length: 13
size: -
DNA: TGCGCCAGCAGCCAATCTCCTGCGGATACGCAGTATTTT
CDR3: CASSQSPADTQYF

J: TRBJ2-7
D: -
V: TRBV5-1
length: 17
size: few
DNA: TGCGCCAGCAGCCTAAGAAACGCCCAGGGAGTCACCTACGAGCAGTACTTC
CDR3: CASSLRNAQGVTYEQYF

J: TRBJ1-5
D: -
V: TRBV10-2
length: 13
size: few
DNA: TGCGCCAGCAGTGATAATAGCAATCAGCCCCAGCATTTT
CDR3: CASSDNSNQPQHF

J: TRBJ2-1
D: -
V: TRBV29-1
length: 16
size: few
DNA: TGCAGCGTTGTTTGGTTTTTTGCCCTGGTGGACAATGAGCAGTTCTTC
CDR3: CSVVWFFALVDNEQFF

J: TRBJ2-7
D: -
V: TRBV2
length: 11
size: -
DNA: TGTGCCAGCAGTGATGTCTGGGGGCAGTACTTC
CDR3: CASSDVWGQYF

J: TRBJ1-2
D: -
V: TRBV7-9
length: 13
size: -
DNA: TGTGCCAGCAGCGTATCGGGCCTGGAGGGCTACACCTTC
CDR3: CASSVSGLEGYTF

J: TRBJ2-2
D: -
V: TRBV7-6
length: 15
size: -
DNA: TGTGCCAGCAGCTCCGGACCCACGGGAACCGGGGAGCTGTTTTTT
CDR3: CASSSGPTGTGELFF

J: TRBJ2-7
D: -
V: TRBV6-2/TRBV6-3
length: 12
size: few
DNA: TGTGCCAGCGATAACGGCTCCTACGAGCAGTACTTC
CDR3: CASDNGSYEQYF

J: TRBJ2-1
D: TRBD2
V: TRBV14
length: 14
size: -
DNA: TGTGCCAGCAGCCAAATCGCGGGGGTTGATGAGCAGTTCTTC
CDR3: CASSQIAGVDEQFF